These T cell receptor beta chains were read from a single sample in a study of cytotoxic CD8 clonotypes in ibrutinib-treated CLL. Sequencing was performed with immunoSEQ multiplex PCR; in TCRdb, only in-frame clones are kept and a portion is missing. The data show approximately 40,000 clones, with less than 85% seen just once and around 9.1% held by the top ten. The sequenced sample was PBMCs, obtained at disease progression, from a patient treated with ibrutinib. The receptors were sampled from a human donor with chronic lymphocytic leukemia. CDR3s include the opening cysteine and the closing phenylalanine or tryptophan. D genes are given only for firm matches. For some rows the clone size is stated as once, few or many, or as a class when expanded; others skip it.

clone size	V gene	D gene	J gene	CDR3 DNA	CDR3 protein
.	TRBV30	TRBD1	TRBJ1-1	TGTGCCTGGAGTGCCTGGACAGGGATGTACACTGAAGCTTTCTTT	CAWSAWTGMYTEAFF
few	TRBV5-4	TRBD2	TRBJ2-1	TGTGCCAGCAGCTTGGCCCTAGCGGGTCTTCGCAATGAGCAGTTCTTC	CASSLALAGLRNEQFF
.	TRBV10-2	.	TRBJ1-5	TGCGCCAGCAGTGAGACGTCTTCCCAGCCCCAGCATTTT	CASSETSSQPQHF
.	TRBV10-3	TRBD1	TRBJ2-6	TGTGCCATCAGTGAGCCCACTTTAGGGACAGGGGGGCGAAGTCTATCTGGGGCCAACGTCCTGACTTTC	CAISEPTLGTGGRSLSGANVLTF
.	TRBV29-1	.	TRBJ1-1	TGCAGCGTTGTAGGAGGTGCAGGAGGGGACACTGAAGCTTTCTTT	CSVVGGAGGDTEAFF
.	TRBV11-3	.	TRBJ2-7	TGTGCCAGCAGCTTTTCGGGGGGACAACTCTACGAGCAGTACTTC	CASSFSGGQLYEQYF
.	TRBV9	.	TRBJ2-1	TGTGCCAGCAGCGTAAGCACAGCCGTCGGGGAGCAGTTCTTC	CASSVSTAVGEQFF
.	TRBV5-4	TRBD2	TRBJ2-5	TGTGCCAGCAGCTTCTCCGGGGGGGACGAGACCCAGTACTTC	CASSFSGGDETQYF
.	TRBV6-1	.	TRBJ1-2	TGTGCCAGCAGTGAAGCTCTCCGGAACTATGGCTACACCTTC	CASSEALRNYGYTF
.	TRBV19	TRBD1	TRBJ1-6	TGTGCCAGCCGACTGACAGGGCTGGAGTCACCCCTCCACTTT	CASRLTGLESPLHF
once	TRBV5-1	TRBD1	TRBJ2-7	TGCGCCAGCAGCCCGGGACAGGGTGAGGCCTACGAGCAGTACTTC	CASSPGQGEAYEQYF
.	TRBV7-9	TRBD2	TRBJ2-1	TGTGCCAGCAGCTTAGCCCTAGCGGGAGCTCATGAGCAGTTCTTC	CASSLALAGAHEQFF
.	TRBV7-3	TRBD1	TRBJ2-7	TGTGCCAGCAGCGCCTCCGGGACAGGGGTGGGCGAGCAGTACTTC	CASSASGTGVGEQYF
few	TRBV5-1	TRBD1	TRBJ2-2	TGCGCCAGCAGCTTACAGGGGATGGGGGAGCTGTTTTTT	CASSLQGMGELFF
.	TRBV6-4	TRBD2	TRBJ2-3	TGTGCCAGCAGTTCTAGCGGGGGGGCCGCAGATACGCAGTATTTT	CASSSSGGAADTQYF
.	TRBV7-8	.	TRBJ1-2	TGTGCCAGCAGCTTAGGAGGCAGTACTAACTATGGCTACACCTTC	CASSLGGSTNYGYTF
.	TRBV9	TRBD1	TRBJ1-1	TGTGCCAGCAGCGTGAGACAGGGAGAAGCTTTCTTT	CASSVRQGEAFF